These 9 T cell receptor beta chains share one sample of origin, sequenced in a study of blood T cell repertoires in COVID-19. Generated by immunoSEQ multiplex PCR, the TCRdb table keeps only in-frame clones and is missing some. The sample includes over 400,000 clones, approximately 88% of them seen just once. The specimen sequenced was peripheral blood. The origin of the receptors is a woman aged 50 to 60 with COVID-19, enrolled during active disease.

This clone was observed a handful of times. Other DNA sequences in this specimen translate into the identical CDR3. The V gene is TRBV20-1, the J gene TRBJ1-2, with D possibly matching TRBD1 (5 bases). Per germline, CDR1 DFQATT and CDR2 SNEGSKA (reference sequence). Trimming took 6 bases from V and 2 from J, leaving 7 bases between them. The CDR3 has 11 amino acids. CDR3 nucleotides: TGCAGTGCGGGGGGAAACTATGGCTACACCTTC. The encoded protein is CSAGGNYGYTF.

V usage is TRBV10-1 and J usage is TRBJ2-3; TRBD2 agrees at 7 bases. V dropped 4 bases and J dropped 0; count of bases not matched to a gene: 4. CDR3 length: 15 amino acids. The germline V gene encodes CDR1 WNHNN and CDR2 SYGVQD (reference sequence). CDR3 in amino acids: CASSAGGGSTDTQYF. CDR3 in DNA: TGCGCCAGCAGTGCTGGGGGGGGGAGCACAGATACGCAGTATTTT.

The V gene is TRBV3-1 (or the pseudogene TRBV3-2), the J gene TRBJ1-2; D is ambiguous. This CDR3 is built from 14 residues. Trimming pared 4 bases from V and 10 bases from J, leaving 19 bases between. CDR1 LGHDT and CDR2 YNNKEL come from the germline V gene (reference sequence). CDR3 sequence: CASSPLGGDVDYTF. CDR3 in DNA: TGTGCCAGCAGCCCCTTAGGCGGGGATGTTGACTACACCTTC.

V usage is TRBV28 and J usage is TRBJ1-5; a weak D match, TRBD1 (5 bases). CDR3 length equals 15 residues. Trimming shortened V by 4 bases and J by 6 bases, and 16 bases separated the two germline ends. The germline V gene has CDR1 MDHEN and CDR2 SYDVKM. The CDR3 region is CASSYQGWESQPQHF. CDR3 sequence (DNA): TGTGCCAGCAGTTACCAGGGTTGGGAATCTCAGCCCCAGCATTTT.

V is TRBV9 and J is TRBJ1-1; no clear D gene. Trimming shortened V by 4 bases and J by 0 bases, and 10 bases separated the two germline ends. The germline V gene encodes CDR1 SGDLS and CDR2 YYNGEE. The CDR3 is made up of 14 amino acids. This CDR3 reads CASSLNPLNTEAFF. The CDR3, as DNA: TGTGCCAGCAGCCTAAACCCATTGAACACTGAAGCTTTCTTT.

CDR3 protein: CAWTQTGYMNTEAFF. The CDR3 DNA reads as TGTGCCTGGACTCAGACAGGGTACATGAACACTGAAGCTTTCTTT. The chain carries TRBV30 and TRBJ1-1; the match to TRBD1 covers 7 bases. This CDR3 contains 15 residues. V shed 4 bases and J 0 bases; nucleotides not matched to a gene: 8. The germline V gene has CDR1 GTSNPN and CDR2 SVGIG (reference sequence). Looking up the rest from reference TRBV30 and TRBJ1-1 gives the full variable domain: SQTIHQWPATLVQPVGSPLSLECTVEGTSNPNLYWYRQAAGRGLQLLFYSVGIGQISSEVPQNLSASRPQDRQFILSSKKLLLSDSGFYLCAWTQTGYMNTEAFFGQGTRLTVV.

Worth noting for this clone: Other DNA variants within this sample encode the same CDR3. V and J are TRBV30 and TRBJ1-5, with D tentatively TRBD1 (6 bases). V dropped 5 bases and J dropped 5 bases, with 13 bases sitting between them. This CDR3 has 13 residues. Germline CDR1 and CDR2: GTSNPN and SVGIG (reference sequence). The CDR3 sequence is CAWSTGIDQPQHF. Here the CDR3 DNA reads TGTGCCTGGTCGACAGGAATAGATCAGCCCCAGCATTTT.

This clone was observed once. This rearrangement joins TRBV27 to TRBJ1-2, with D perhaps matching TRBD1 (5 bases). The length of the CDR3 is 14 residues. Germline lookup yields CDR1 MNHEY and CDR2 SMNVEV (reference sequence). The V and J ends lost 2 bases and 4 bases respectively, with 11 bases between them. As DNA, the CDR3 is TGTGCCAGCAGTTTAAGTCCCCAGGGCTATGGCTACACCTTC. Translation: CASSLSPQGYGYTF.

This rearrangement joins TRBV6-5 to TRBJ1-2; 9 bases line up with TRBD1. Per germline, CDR1 MNHEY and CDR2 SVGAGI. J gave up 8 bases and V 11 bases, and 9 bases lay outside the gene matches. The CDR3 length is 12 residues. The CDR3 loop is CAGNRDREGYTF. The CDR3 region has the DNA TGTGCCGGGAACCGGGACAGGGAGGGCTACACCTTC.